The clone carrying this TCR beta chain turned up a few times. A library of TCRbeta sequences, prepared with unique molecular identifiers, was generated. TCRdb itself ran the PCR reads through MiXCR, one entry per CDR3 protein. Of 500,000 or so distinct CDR3 sequences listed, approximately 32% are singletons. This entry belongs to a study of T-cell reconstitution after alpha-beta-depleted transplantation in children. The CDR3 runs to 15 residues. In germline, CDR1 is SGHRS, CDR2 YFSETQ. V lost 4 bases to trimming and J lost 0 bases, with 13 bases between them. Sequenced material: PBMCs from the stem cell graft donor, taken from the stem cell graft. The chain has TRBV5-1 and TRBJ1-2; TRBD1 is a possible D gene (5 bases). This TCR came from a human donor who donated a stem cell graft to a child with aplastic anemia. The CDR3 loop is CASSEGTATNYGYTF. CDR3 coding DNA: TGCGCCAGCAGCGAAGGGACTGCAACTAACTATGGCTACACCTTC.